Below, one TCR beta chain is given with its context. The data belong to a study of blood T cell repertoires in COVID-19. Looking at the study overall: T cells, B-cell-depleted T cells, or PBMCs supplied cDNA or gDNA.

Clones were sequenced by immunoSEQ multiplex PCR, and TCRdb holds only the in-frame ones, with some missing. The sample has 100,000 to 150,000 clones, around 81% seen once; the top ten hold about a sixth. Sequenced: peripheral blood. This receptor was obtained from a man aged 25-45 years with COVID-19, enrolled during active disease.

This CDR3 is CATSMHPSGSNRGEQYF. The CDR3 DNA sequence: TGTGCCACCAGTATGCACCCTAGCGGGAGTAATAGAGGCGAGCAGTACTTC. V is TRBV24-1 and J is TRBJ2-7; TRBD2 aligns across 10 bases. This CDR3 contains 17 residues. V shed 6 bases, J shed 6 bases, and the junction held 16 bases outside the gene matches. Germline V gives CDR1 KGHDR, CDR2 SFDVKD.